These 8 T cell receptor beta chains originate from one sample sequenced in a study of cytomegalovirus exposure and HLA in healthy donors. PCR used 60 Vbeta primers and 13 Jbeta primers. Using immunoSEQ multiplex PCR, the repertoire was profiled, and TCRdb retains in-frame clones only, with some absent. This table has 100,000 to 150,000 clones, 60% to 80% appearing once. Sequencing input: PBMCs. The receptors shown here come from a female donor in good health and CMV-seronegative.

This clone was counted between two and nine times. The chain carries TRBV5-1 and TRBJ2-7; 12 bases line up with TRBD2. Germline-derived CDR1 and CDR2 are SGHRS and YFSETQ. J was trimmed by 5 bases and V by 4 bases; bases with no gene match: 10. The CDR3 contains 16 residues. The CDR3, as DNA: TGCGCCAGCAGCGGGGCTAGCGGGAGGGGGGGTAACGAGCAGTACTTC. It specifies CASSGASGRGGNEQYF. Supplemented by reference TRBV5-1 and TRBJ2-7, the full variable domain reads KAGVTQTPRYLIKTRGQQVTLSCSPISGHRSVSWYQQTPGQGLQFLFEYFSETQRNKGNFPGRFSGRQFSNSRSEMNVSTLELGDSALYLCASSGASGRGGNEQYFGPGTRLTVT.

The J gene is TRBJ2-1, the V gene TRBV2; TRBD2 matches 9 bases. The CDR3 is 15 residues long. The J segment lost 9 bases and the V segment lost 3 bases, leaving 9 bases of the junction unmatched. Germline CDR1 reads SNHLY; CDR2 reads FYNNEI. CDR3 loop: CASSDFSGRGGEQFF. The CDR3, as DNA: TGTGCCAGCAGTGACTTTAGCGGGAGAGGGGGTGAGCAGTTCTTC.

Written as DNA, the CDR3 is TGTGCCAGCAGCTCTCGAACCAGCGGGACCTACAATGAGCAGTTCTTC. This sequence encodes CASSSRTSGTYNEQFF. This chain links TRBV4-2 with TRBJ2-1; the match to TRBD2 covers 7 bases. The CDR3 sequence is 16 residues long. Germline CDR1 reads LGHNA; CDR2 reads YNFKEQ. The ends lost 5 bases at V and 2 bases at J; junction bases unmatched: 9.

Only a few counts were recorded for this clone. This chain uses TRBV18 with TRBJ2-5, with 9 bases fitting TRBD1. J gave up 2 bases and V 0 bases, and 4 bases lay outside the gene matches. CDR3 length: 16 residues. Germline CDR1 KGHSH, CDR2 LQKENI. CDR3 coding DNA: TGTGCCAGCTCACCACCCGGGACAGGGTTTCAAGAGACCCAGTACTTC. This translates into CASSPPGTGFQETQYF.

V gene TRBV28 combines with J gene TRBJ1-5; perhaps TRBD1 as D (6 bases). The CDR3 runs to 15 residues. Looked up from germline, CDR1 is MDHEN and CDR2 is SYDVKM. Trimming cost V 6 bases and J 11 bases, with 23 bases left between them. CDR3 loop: CASSPEVGGRGAQHF. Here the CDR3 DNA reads TGTGCCAGCAGCCCTGAGGTGGGGGGGCGAGGAGCCCAGCATTTT.

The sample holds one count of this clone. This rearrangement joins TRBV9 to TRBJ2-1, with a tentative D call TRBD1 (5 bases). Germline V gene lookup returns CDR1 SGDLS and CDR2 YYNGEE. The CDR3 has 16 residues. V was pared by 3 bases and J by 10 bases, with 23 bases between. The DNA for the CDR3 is TGTGCCAGCAGCGCCCCGGATGGGGCCCCCTTTTGGGAGCAGTTCTTC. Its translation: CASSAPDGAPFWEQFF.

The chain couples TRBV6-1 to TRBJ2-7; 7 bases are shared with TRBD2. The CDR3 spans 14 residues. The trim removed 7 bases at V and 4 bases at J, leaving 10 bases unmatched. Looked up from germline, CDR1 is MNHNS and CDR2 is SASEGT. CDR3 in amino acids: CASNPGEGGYEQYF. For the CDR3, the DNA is TGTGCCAGCAACCCTGGGGAGGGAGGGTACGAGCAGTACTTC.

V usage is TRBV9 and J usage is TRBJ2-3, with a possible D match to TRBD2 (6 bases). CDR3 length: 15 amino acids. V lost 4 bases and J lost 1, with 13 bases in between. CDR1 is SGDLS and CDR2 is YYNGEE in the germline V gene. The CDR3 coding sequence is TGTGCCAGCAGCCCCAGGGCGGGGCGCACAGATACGCAGTATTTT. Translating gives CASSPRAGRTDTQYF. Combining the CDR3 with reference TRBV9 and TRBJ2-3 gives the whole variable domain DSGVTQTPKHLITATGQRVTLRCSPRSGDLSVYWYQQSLDQGLQFLIQYYNGEERAKGNILERFSAQQFPDLHSELNLSSLELGDSALYFCASSPRAGRTDTQYFGPGTRLTVL.